A selection of T cell receptor beta chains follows, all from one sample in a study of blood T cell repertoires in COVID-19. Produced via immunoSEQ multiplex PCR; TCRdb's table is partial and in-frame only. The table includes approximately 200,000 clones, about 81% detected once. Sequenced input: peripheral blood. The source is a woman of 80 years or more with COVID-19, enrolled during active disease. The CDR3 runs from the conserved cysteine through the conserved F or W. Fields, in order: CDR3 length, V gene, clone size, CDR3 protein. For some rows the clone size is stated as once, few or many, or as a class when expanded; others skip it.

cdr3_length: 16
v_call: TRBV11-3
clone_size: once
cdr3_aa: CASSATRTGEGNEQFF

cdr3_length: 15
v_call: TRBV4-3
clone_size: -
cdr3_aa: CASSYGQGVVYEQYF

cdr3_length: 14
v_call: TRBV6-5
clone_size: -
cdr3_aa: CASSLLWGSSEQYF

cdr3_length: 13
v_call: TRBV28
clone_size: -
cdr3_aa: CASRDRAHYEQYF

cdr3_length: 21
v_call: TRBV13
clone_size: once
cdr3_aa: CASSHLSLNWDRGIRTYEQYF

cdr3_length: 15
v_call: TRBV5-6
clone_size: once
cdr3_aa: CASSLGRGASPPQHF

cdr3_length: 15
v_call: TRBV25-1
clone_size: -
cdr3_aa: CASSDAGQPREKLFF

cdr3_length: 14
v_call: TRBV10-3
clone_size: -
cdr3_aa: CAISPGQGIDELFF

cdr3_length: 15
v_call: TRBV27
clone_size: -
cdr3_aa: CASSLQPTGVYGYTF

cdr3_length: 13
v_call: TRBV5-1
clone_size: -
cdr3_aa: CASSLEGPAGYTF

cdr3_length: 15
v_call: TRBV4-1
clone_size: -
cdr3_aa: CASSHTGGGRETQYF

cdr3_length: 18
v_call: TRBV28
clone_size: -
cdr3_aa: CASSPSTGLGSYNSPLHF

cdr3_length: 14
v_call: TRBV27
clone_size: -
cdr3_aa: CASSLERASYEQYF

cdr3_length: 15
v_call: TRBV11-3
clone_size: -
cdr3_aa: CASSSPDRGDYEQYF

cdr3_length: 16
v_call: TRBV28
clone_size: -
cdr3_aa: CASFSLGGAPREKLFF

cdr3_length: 17
v_call: TRBV27
clone_size: -
cdr3_aa: CASSSSRLAGGEDTQYF

cdr3_length: 14
v_call: TRBV19
clone_size: -
cdr3_aa: CASSGGVGAYEQYF

cdr3_length: 14
v_call: TRBV27
clone_size: once
cdr3_aa: CASSLTGAGYGYTF

cdr3_length: 18
v_call: TRBV7-2
clone_size: -
cdr3_aa: CASSPKASGGAPYNEQFF

cdr3_length: 14
v_call: TRBV4-3
clone_size: -
cdr3_aa: CASSQLTGGYEQYF

cdr3_length: 15
v_call: TRBV19
clone_size: -
cdr3_aa: CASSMIGQGNQPQHF

cdr3_length: 17
v_call: TRBV28
clone_size: -
cdr3_aa: CASRTGLAGVLSETQYF

cdr3_length: 16
v_call: TRBV10-2
clone_size: -
cdr3_aa: CASSDYRFSSNQPQHF

cdr3_length: 15
v_call: TRBV19
clone_size: once
cdr3_aa: CASSTTRQGGYGYTF

cdr3_length: 15
v_call: TRBV19
clone_size: -
cdr3_aa: CASRTQGGLRNIQYF

cdr3_length: 15
v_call: TRBV3-1/TRBV3-2
clone_size: -
cdr3_aa: CASSQAKRYNEKLFF

cdr3_length: 13
v_call: TRBV3-1/TRBV3-2
clone_size: once
cdr3_aa: CASSPQGLTEAFF

cdr3_length: 16
v_call: TRBV5-1
clone_size: -
cdr3_aa: CASSYQDYPLVNEQFF

cdr3_length: 13
v_call: TRBV14
clone_size: -
cdr3_aa: CASSQNRGWTQYF

cdr3_length: 14
v_call: TRBV5-4
clone_size: -
cdr3_aa: CASSEGQPNSPLHF

cdr3_length: 15
v_call: TRBV7-7
clone_size: -
cdr3_aa: CASSPSPTPQGTQYF

cdr3_length: 14
v_call: TRBV5-1
clone_size: -
cdr3_aa: CASGRLSSDTEAFF

cdr3_length: 15
v_call: TRBV4-1
clone_size: few
cdr3_aa: CASSQDELVSRPQHF

cdr3_length: 13
v_call: TRBV13
clone_size: -
cdr3_aa: CASSLRGNGEQYF

cdr3_length: 15
v_call: TRBV2
clone_size: few
cdr3_aa: CASSINRGSNQPQHF

cdr3_length: 14
v_call: TRBV19
clone_size: -
cdr3_aa: CASSGTGVVEKLFF

cdr3_length: 11
v_call: TRBV29-1
clone_size: once
cdr3_aa: CSVVTGYEQYF

cdr3_length: 12
v_call: TRBV6-6
clone_size: -
cdr3_aa: CASSYAAEKLFF

cdr3_length: 14
v_call: TRBV29-1
clone_size: -
cdr3_aa: CSVDQKDRGTEAFF

cdr3_length: 18
v_call: TRBV11-2
clone_size: -
cdr3_aa: CASSLGLAGGYFQETQYF

cdr3_length: 14
v_call: TRBV5-1
clone_size: -
cdr3_aa: CASSLTSGRNEQFF

cdr3_length: 18
v_call: TRBV7-8
clone_size: -
cdr3_aa: CASSSGPLQGNLNQPQHF

cdr3_length: 15
v_call: TRBV9
clone_size: -
cdr3_aa: CASSARDRMTGELFF

cdr3_length: 15
v_call: TRBV28
clone_size: -
cdr3_aa: CASSYLRGSNQPQHF

cdr3_length: 15
v_call: TRBV19
clone_size: -
cdr3_aa: CASSMGQARRGEAFF

cdr3_length: 13
v_call: TRBV30
clone_size: -
cdr3_aa: CAWSRTGSYGYTF